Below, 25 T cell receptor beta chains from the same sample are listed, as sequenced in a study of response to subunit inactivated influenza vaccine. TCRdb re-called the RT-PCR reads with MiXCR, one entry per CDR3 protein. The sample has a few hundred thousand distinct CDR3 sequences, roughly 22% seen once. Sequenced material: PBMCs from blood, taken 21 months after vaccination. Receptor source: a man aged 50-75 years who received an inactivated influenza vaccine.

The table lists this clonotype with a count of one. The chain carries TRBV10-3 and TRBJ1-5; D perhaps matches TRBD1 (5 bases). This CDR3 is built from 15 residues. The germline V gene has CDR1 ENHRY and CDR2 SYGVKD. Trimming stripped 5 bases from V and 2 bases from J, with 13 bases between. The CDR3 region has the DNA TGTGCCATCAGTTCTCAGGGAACGGGCAATCAGCCCCAGCATTTT. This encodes CAISSQGTGNQPQHF.

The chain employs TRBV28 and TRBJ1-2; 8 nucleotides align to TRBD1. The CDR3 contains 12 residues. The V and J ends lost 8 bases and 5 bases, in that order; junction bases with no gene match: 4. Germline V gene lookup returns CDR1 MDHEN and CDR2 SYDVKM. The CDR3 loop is CASVQGAYGYTF. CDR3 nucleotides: TGTGCCAGCGTTCAGGGGGCGTATGGCTACACCTTC.

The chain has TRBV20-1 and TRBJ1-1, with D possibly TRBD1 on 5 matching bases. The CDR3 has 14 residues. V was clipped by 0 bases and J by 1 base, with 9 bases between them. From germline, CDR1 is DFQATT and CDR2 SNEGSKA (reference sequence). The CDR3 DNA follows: TGCAGTGCTAGAGAAGCGGGGCCGAACACTGAAGCTTTCTTT. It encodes CSAREAGPNTEAFF.

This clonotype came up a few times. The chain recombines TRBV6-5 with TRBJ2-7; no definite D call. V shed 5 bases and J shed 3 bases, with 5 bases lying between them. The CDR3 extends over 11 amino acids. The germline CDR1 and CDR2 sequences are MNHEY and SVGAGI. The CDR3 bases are TGTGCCAGCAGTAACCGCTACGAGCAGTACTTC. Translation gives CASSNRYEQYF.

This CDR3 is CASSLVTGGLPDTQYF. The CDR3 bases are TGTGCCAGCAGCTTAGTTACGGGGGGATTGCCAGATACGCAGTATTTT. This chain uses TRBV7-2 with TRBJ2-3, with 7 bases aligning to TRBD2. CDR1 and CDR2 from the germline V gene are SGHTA and FQGNSA. V lost 1 base to trimming and J lost 4 bases; unmatched junction nucleotides: 8. CDR3 length: 16 residues.

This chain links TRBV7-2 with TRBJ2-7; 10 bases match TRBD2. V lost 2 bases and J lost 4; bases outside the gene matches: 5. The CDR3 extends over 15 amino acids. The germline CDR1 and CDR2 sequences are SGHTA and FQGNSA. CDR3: CASSLWPSGGYEQYF. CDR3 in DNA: TGTGCCAGCAGCTTATGGCCTAGCGGGGGATACGAGCAGTACTTC.

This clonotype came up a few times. CDR3 DNA sequence: TGTGCCAGCAGACTCATGAACACTGAAGCTTTCTTT. Protein: CASRLMNTEAFF. The V gene is TRBV6-2 or TRBV6-3, the J gene TRBJ1-1; D uncertain. CDR3 length: 12 residues. Germline assignment: CDR1 MNHEY and CDR2 SVGEGT. V was shortened by 6 bases and J by 0 bases, with 5 bases between the two germline ends.

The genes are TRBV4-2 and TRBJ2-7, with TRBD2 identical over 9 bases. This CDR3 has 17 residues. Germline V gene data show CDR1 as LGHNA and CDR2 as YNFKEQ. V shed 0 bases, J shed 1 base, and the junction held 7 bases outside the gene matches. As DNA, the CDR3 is TGTGCCAGCAGCCAAGATAACGGACTAGCGCCTTCCTACGAGCAGTACTTC. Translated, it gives CASSQDNGLAPSYEQYF.

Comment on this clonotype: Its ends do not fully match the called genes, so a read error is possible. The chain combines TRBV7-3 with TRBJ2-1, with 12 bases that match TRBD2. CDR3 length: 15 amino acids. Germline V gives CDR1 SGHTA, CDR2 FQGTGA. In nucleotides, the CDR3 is TGTTCCAGCAGCTTATCCGGGACTAGCGGGAATGAGCAGTTCTTC. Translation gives CSSSLSGTSGNEQFF.

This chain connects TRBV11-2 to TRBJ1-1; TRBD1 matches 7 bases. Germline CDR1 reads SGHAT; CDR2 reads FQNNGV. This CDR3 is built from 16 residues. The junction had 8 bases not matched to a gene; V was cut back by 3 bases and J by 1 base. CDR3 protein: CASSFPTGKGNTEAFF. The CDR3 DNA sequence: TGTGCCAGCAGCTTTCCGACAGGGAAGGGGAACACTGAAGCTTTCTTT.

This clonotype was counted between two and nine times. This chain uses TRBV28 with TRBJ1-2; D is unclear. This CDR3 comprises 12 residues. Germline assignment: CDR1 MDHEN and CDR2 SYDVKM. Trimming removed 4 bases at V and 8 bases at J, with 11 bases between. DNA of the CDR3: TGTGCCAGCAGTTCCTGGACGAGGGGCTACACCTTC. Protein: CASSSWTRGYTF.

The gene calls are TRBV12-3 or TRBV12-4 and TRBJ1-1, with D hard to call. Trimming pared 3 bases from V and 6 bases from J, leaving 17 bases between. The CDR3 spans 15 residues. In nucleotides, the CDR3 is TGTGCCAGCAGTTTGGCCCCGGTTGGTACGGCTGAAGCTTTCTTT. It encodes CASSLAPVGTAEAFF.

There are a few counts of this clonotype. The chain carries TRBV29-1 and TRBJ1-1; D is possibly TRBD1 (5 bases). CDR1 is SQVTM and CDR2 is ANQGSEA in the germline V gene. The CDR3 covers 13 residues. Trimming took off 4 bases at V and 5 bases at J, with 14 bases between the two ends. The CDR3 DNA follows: TGCAGCGTTGGACAGCCGGGGTTAACTGAAGCTTTCTTT. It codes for CSVGQPGLTEAFF.

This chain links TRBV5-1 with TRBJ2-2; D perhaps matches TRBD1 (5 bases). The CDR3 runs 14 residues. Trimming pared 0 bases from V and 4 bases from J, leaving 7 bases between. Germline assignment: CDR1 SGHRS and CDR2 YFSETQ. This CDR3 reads CASSLGQSTGELFF. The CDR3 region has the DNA TGCGCCAGCAGCTTGGGACAGTCCACCGGGGAGCTGTTTTTT. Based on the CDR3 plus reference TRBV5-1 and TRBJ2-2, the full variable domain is KAGVTQTPRYLIKTRGQQVTLSCSPISGHRSVSWYQQTPGQGLQFLFEYFSETQRNKGNFPGRFSGRQFSNSRSEMNVSTLELGDSALYLCASSLGQSTGELFFGEGSRLTVL.

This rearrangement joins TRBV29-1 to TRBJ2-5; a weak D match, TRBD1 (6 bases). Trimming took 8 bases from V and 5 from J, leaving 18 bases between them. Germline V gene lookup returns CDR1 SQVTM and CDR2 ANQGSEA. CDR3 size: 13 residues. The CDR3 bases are TGCAGCACCCTCAGGGGCTCTCGGGAGACCCAGTACTTC. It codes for CSTLRGSRETQYF.

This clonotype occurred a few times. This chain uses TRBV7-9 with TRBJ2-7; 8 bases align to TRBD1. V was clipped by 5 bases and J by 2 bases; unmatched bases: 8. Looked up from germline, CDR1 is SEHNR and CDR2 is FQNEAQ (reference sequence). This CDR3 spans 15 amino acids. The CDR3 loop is CASSAPGQVPYEQYF. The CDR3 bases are TGTGCCAGCAGCGCACCGGGACAGGTCCCCTACGAGCAGTACTTC.

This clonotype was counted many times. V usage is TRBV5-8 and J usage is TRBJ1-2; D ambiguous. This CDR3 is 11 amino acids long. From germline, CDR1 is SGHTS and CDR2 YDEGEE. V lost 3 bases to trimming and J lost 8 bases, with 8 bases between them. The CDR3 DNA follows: TGTGCCAGCAGCTCGGGGAGAGGCTACACCTTC. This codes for CASSSGRGYTF.

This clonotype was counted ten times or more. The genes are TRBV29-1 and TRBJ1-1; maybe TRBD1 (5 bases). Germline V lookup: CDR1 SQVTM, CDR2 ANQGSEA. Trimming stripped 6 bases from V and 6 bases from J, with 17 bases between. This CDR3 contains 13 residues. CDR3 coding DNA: TGCAGCGTGGCCAAACAGGCTGGCGCTGAAGCTTTCTTT. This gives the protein CSVAKQAGAEAFF.

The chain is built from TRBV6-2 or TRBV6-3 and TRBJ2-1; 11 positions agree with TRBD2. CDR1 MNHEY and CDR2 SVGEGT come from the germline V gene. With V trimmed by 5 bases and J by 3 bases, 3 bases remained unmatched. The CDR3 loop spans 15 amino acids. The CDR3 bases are TGTGCCAGCAGTCGGACTAGCGGGTTCTACAATGAGCAGTTCTTC. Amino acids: CASSRTSGFYNEQFF.

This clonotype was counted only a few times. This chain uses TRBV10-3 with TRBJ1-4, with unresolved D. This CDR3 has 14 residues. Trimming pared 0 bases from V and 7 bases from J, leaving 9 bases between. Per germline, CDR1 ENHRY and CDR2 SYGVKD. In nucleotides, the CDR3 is TGTGCCATCAGTGAGTCGAAGATTTCTGAAAAACTGTTTTTT. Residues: CAISESKISEKLFF.

The CDR3 loop is CASSSGGGTDTQYF. CDR3 nucleotide sequence: TGCGCCAGCAGCTCAGGGGGCGGCACAGATACGCAGTATTTT. The V gene is TRBV5-1, the J gene TRBJ2-3, with 8 bases aligning to TRBD1. With 3 bases clipped from V and 1 base from J, the junction kept 1 base outside the gene matches. The CDR3 is 14 residues long. CDR1 and CDR2 (germline): SGHRS, YFSETQ. Variable domain in full (rest from reference TRBV5-1 and TRBJ2-3): KAGVTQTPRYLIKTRGQQVTLSCSPISGHRSVSWYQQTPGQGLQFLFEYFSETQRNKGNFPGRFSGRQFSNSRSEMNVSTLELGDSALYLCASSSGGGTDTQYFGPGTRLTVL.

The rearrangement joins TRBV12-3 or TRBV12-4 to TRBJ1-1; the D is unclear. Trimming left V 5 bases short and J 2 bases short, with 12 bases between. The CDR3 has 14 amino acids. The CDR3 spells CASSQSALNTEAFF. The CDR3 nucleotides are TGTGCCAGCAGTCAATCGGCCCTCAACACTGAAGCTTTCTTT.

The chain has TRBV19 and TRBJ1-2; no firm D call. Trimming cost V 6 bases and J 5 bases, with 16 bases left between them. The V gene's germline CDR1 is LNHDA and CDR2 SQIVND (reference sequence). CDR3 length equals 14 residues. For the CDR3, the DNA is TGTGCCAGTAGACACCCGGGGATAGGATATGGCTACACCTTC. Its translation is CASRHPGIGYGYTF.

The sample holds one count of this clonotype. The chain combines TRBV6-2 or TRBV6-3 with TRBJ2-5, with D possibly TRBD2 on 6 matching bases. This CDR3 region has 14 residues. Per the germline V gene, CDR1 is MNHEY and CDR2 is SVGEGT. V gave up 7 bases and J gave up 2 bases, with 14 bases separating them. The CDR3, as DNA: TGTGCCAGCATGGACGGGAGTGCTCAAGAGACCCAGTACTTC. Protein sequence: CASMDGSAQETQYF.

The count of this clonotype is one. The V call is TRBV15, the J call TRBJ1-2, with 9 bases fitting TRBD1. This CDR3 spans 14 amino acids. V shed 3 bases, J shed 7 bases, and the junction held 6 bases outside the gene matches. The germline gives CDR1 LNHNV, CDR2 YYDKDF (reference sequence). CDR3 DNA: TGTGCCACCAGCAGGGACAGGGGACAGGGTGGCTACACCTTC. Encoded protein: CATSRDRGQGGYTF.